This TCR beta chain appears in the sequencing data of a study of identical twins (dated by TCRdb to the mid-2010s). Context from the whole study: To test whether fetal clonotypes persist, this study deep-sequenced TCR alpha and beta repertoires from monozygotic twins, from unrelated adults of various ages, and from cord blood. Replicate twin experiments were performed at different times using different library preparation protocols to rule out contamination. On the study overall, not on this receptor specifically: Fewer insertions were carried by abundant cord blood beta clonotypes; a weaker similar trend was observed in young adult naive repertoires, while no such trend was observed in memory repertoires. In monozygotic twins, recombination models systematically underestimated out-of-frame TCR alpha sharing, but the models matched the sharing seen between unrelated individuals. Conclusions relied on cross-sectional statistical analysis, since the same donors could not be followed over many years. Compared with coincidental sharing between unrelated individuals, an excess of low generation-probability sequences was observed among out-of-frame TCR alpha sequences shared between twins. A weaker excess of twin sharing was found in beta out-of-frame sequences because the signal-to-noise ratio was lowered by fewer shared sequences. Zero-insertion analyses could be partly confounded by invariant T cells such as MAIT and iNKT, though diverse VJ usage argued against such confounding for most clonotypes.

The CDR3 numbers 14 residues from cysteine through phenylalanine. The sequence is cut down to CDR3 DNA, 42 bases in frame from base 1. The germline V end is reduced by 5 bases and the J end by 7 bases; junction bases left unmatched: 6. There are many counts of this clonotype. No antigen is known for it. There are no base qualities to consult, and no much larger clone falls within one base. All donors were healthy Caucasians. Three unrelated non-twin adults were also sequenced: a male aged 18 to 30, a male aged 50 to 60 and a female aged 50 to 60. Miltenyi CD45RO+ enrichment and human naive T-cell isolation kits were used to isolate memory (CD45RO+) and naive T cells from PBMC. The library was built by means of 5' RACE. The sequencer was an Illumina HiSeq 2000. A universal primer binding site was introduced by template switching, and a unique molecular identifier was present in the final cDNA, enabling accurate counting of TCR cDNA molecules. Specific primers in the conserved constant-segment region were used to synthesize first-strand cDNA for the TCR alpha and beta chains. To control for contamination, each cDNA library was double barcoded with a SMART-Mk sample barcode plus Illumina barcodes. TruSeq adapter sequences and Illumina sample barcodes were added in two successive PCR steps. The Illumina HiSeq platform was used with custom primers to sequence TCR alpha and beta cDNA libraries. In the original analysis: MiGEC was used to process raw reads and extract unique molecular identifiers, and MiXCR was used to find CDR3 positions. Recombination models were inferred per individual with the repgenHMM and IGoR tools using an EM algorithm. Shared clonotype analysis was performed with the tcR package in R, normalizing sharing by the product of cloneset sizes. To study raw recombination without the effects of thymic and clonal selection, out-of-frame nonproductive sequences were analyzed. TCRdb reran the public reads through fastp at Q25 and MiXCR, keeping productive beta chains. All rows with the same CDR3 protein become a single entry with the most common DNA and genes. What appears here as the V and J calls and clone size reflects TCRdb's work, not the paper's. A total of 690,000 or so distinct CDR3 sequences appear in this sample, 5.5% to 7.5% of them only once. The ten most abundant clones make up 1.5% to 2% of the sample.

Sequences were obtained from naive T cells sorted from blood. Per the publication, the cell subset or site label means: cells isolated with a human naive T-cell isolation kit. The sequence joins TRBV12-3 or TRBV12-4 to TRBJ1-4; a stretch of 8 junction bases matches TRBD1. This sequence was found in a man between 18 and 29 years old in good health. The DNA sequence is as follows: TGTGCCAGCAGTCTAGGGACAGGAGGTGAAAAACTGTTTTTT. This translates into CASSLGTGGEKLFF.